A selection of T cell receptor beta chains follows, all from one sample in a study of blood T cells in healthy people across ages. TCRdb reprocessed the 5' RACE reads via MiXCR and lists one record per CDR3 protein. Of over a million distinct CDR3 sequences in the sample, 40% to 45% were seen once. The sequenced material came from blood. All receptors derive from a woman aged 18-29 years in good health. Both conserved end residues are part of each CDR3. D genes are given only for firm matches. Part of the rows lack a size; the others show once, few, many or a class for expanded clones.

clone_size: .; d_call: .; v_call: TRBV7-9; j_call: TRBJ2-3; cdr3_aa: CASSLVGGNTQYF; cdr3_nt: TGTGCCAGCAGCTTAGTAGGGGGGAATACGCAGTATTTT
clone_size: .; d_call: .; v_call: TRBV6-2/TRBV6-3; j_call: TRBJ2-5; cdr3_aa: CASSYSAAGVRTQYF; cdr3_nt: TGTGCCAGCAGTTACAGCGCGGCAGGGGTTCGGACCCAGTACTTC
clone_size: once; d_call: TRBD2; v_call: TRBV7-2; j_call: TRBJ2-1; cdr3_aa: CASSTWTRTSGSSYNEQFF; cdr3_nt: TGTGCCAGCAGCACATGGACACGGACTAGCGGGAGCTCCTACAATGAGCAGTTCTTC
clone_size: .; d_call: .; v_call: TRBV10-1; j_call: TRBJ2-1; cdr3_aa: CASSDHGNNEQFF; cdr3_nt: TGCGCCAGCAGTGACCACGGAAACAATGAGCAGTTCTTC
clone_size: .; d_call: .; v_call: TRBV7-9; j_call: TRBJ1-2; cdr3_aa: CASSSRSDYGYTF; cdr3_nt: TGTGCCAGCAGCTCCCGGAGTGACTATGGCTACACCTTC
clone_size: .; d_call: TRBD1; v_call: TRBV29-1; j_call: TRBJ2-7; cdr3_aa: CSVEVYGTGDEQYF; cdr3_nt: TGCAGCGTTGAAGTATACGGGACAGGGGACGAGCAGTACTTC
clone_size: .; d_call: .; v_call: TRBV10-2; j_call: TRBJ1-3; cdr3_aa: CASSGSNSGNTIYF; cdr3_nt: TGCGCCAGCAGTGGGTCTAACTCTGGAAACACCATATATTTT
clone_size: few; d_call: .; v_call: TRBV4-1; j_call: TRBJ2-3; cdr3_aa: CASSQERASRGTSTDTQYF; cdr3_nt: TGCGCCAGCAGCCAAGAAAGGGCTAGCAGGGGGACTAGCACAGATACGCAGTATTTT
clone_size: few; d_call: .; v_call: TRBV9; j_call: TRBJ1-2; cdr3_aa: CASTPGENYGYTF; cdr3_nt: TGTGCCAGCACCCCAGGGGAGAACTATGGCTACACCTTC
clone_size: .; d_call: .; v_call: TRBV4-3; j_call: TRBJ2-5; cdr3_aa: CASIPGACGYQETQYF; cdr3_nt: TGCGCCAGCATCCCCGGGGCCTGTGGGTACCAAGAGACCCAGTACTTC
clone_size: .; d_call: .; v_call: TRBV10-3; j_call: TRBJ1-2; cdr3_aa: CAISEPEDFYGYTF; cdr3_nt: TGTGCCATCAGTGAGCCGGAGGATTTCTATGGCTACACCTTC
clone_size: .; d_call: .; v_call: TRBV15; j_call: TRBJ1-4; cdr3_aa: CATSDPRAANEKLFF; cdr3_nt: TGTGCCACCAGCGACCCGAGGGCTGCGAATGAAAAACTGTTTTTT
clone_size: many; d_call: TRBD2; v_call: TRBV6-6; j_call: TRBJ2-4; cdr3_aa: CASRQTSGGLAKNIQYF; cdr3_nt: TGTGCCAGCAGGCAGACTAGCGGGGGCCTAGCCAAAAACATTCAGTACTTC
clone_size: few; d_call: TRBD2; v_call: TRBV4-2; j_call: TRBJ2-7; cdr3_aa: CASSHSSGDDYEQYF; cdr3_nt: TGTGCCAGCAGCCACTCGAGCGGGGACGATTACGAGCAGTACTTC
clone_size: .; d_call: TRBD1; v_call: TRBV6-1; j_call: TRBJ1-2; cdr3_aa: CASSEIGRGTGYTF; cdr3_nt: TGTGCCAGCAGTGAAATAGGCAGGGGGACTGGCTACACCTTC
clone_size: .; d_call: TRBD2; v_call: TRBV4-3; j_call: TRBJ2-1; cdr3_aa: CASSQDPTSGRNEQFF; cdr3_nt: TGCGCCAGCAGCCAAGATCCGACTAGCGGCCGCAATGAGCAGTTCTTC
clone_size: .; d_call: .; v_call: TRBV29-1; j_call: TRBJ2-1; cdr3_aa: CSVEDLRDIGYPYNEQFF; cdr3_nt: TGCAGCGTTGAAGATCTCAGGGACATTGGGTACCCCTACAATGAGCAGTTCTTC
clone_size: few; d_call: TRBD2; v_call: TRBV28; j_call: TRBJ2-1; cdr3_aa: CATLPRRGSLNEQFF; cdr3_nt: TGTGCCACCCTACCGCGTCGCGGGAGCCTCAATGAGCAGTTCTTC
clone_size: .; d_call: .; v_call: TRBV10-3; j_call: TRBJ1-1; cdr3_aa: CAISEGAGVNTEAFF; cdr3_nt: TGTGCCATCAGTGAAGGGGCAGGGGTGAACACTGAAGCTTTCTTT
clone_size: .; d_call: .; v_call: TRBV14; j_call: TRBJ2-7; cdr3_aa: CASSQDNFHEQYF; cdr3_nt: TGTGCCAGCAGCCAAGATAACTTCCACGAGCAGTACTTC
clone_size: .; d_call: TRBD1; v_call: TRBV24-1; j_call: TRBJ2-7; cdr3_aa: CATSAADRGYEQYF; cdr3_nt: TGTGCCACCAGTGCTGCGGACAGGGGCTACGAGCAGTACTTC
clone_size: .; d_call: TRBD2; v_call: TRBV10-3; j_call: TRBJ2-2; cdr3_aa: CAIGGTSTNTGELFF; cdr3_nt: TGTGCCATCGGGGGGACTAGCACGAACACCGGGGAGCTGTTTTTT
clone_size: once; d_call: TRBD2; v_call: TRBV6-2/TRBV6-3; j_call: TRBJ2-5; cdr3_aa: CTSSSGVPETQYF; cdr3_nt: TGTACCAGCAGTAGCGGGGTACCAGAGACCCAGTACTTC
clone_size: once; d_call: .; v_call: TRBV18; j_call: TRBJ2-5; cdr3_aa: CASSPRPAEETQYF; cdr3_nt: TGTGCCAGCTCACCCAGGCCCGCGGAAGAGACCCAGTACTTC
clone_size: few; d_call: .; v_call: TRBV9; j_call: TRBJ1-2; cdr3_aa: CASSDPTDRSQGYGYTF; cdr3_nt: TGTGCCAGCAGCGACCCGACCGATAGAAGCCAGGGGTATGGCTACACCTTC
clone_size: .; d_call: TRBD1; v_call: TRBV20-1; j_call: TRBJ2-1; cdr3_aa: CSAVSMGQGAREQFF; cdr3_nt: TGCAGTGCTGTCTCTATGGGACAGGGGGCGCGCGAGCAGTTCTTC
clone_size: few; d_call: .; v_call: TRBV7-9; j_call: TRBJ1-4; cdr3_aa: CASIEPGSTNEKLFF; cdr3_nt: TGTGCCAGCATCGAGCCAGGTTCTACTAATGAAAAACTGTTTTTT
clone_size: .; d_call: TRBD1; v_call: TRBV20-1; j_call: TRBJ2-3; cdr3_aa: CSAPPGQSTDTQYF; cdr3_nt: TGCAGTGCTCCCCCGGGACAGAGCACAGATACGCAGTATTTT
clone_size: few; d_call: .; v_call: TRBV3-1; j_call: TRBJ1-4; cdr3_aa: CASSQEAGNEKLFF; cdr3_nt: TGTGCCAGCAGCCAAGAGGCAGGAAATGAAAAACTGTTTTTT
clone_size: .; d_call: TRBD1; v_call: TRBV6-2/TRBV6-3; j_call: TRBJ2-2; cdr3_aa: CASIKFDRGPRTGELFF; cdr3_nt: TGTGCCAGCATTAAGTTCGACAGGGGGCCTCGCACCGGGGAGCTGTTTTTT
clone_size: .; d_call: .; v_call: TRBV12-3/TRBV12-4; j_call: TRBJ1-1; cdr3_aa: CASSFIGNETFF; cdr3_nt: TGTGCCAGCAGTTTTATCGGGAACGAAACTTTCTTT
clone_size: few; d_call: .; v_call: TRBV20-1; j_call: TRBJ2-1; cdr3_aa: CSARDLRHPQQGGQFF; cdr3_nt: TGCAGTGCTAGAGATTTGAGACACCCCCAACAAGGCGGGCAGTTCTTC
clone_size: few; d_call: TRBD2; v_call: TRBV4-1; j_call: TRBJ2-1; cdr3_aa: CASSLLAGAPNEQFF; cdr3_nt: TGCGCCAGCAGCCTTCTAGCGGGAGCCCCAAATGAGCAGTTCTTC
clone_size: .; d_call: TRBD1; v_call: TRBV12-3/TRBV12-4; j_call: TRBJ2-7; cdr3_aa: CASNTGGAGYEQYF; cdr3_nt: TGTGCCAGCAATACAGGGGGCGCAGGCTACGAGCAGTACTTC
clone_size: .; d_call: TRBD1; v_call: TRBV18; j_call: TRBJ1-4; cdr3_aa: CAGHRDSEKLFF; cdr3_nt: TGTGCCGGCCACCGGGACAGTGAAAAACTGTTTTTT
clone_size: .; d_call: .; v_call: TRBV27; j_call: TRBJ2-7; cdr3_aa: CASSSQGGYEQYF; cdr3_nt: TGTGCCAGCAGTTCACAGGGGGGGTACGAGCAGTACTTC
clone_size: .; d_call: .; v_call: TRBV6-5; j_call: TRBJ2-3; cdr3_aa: CASRDNTDTRYF; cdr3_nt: TGTGCCAGCAGGGACAACACAGATACGCGGTATTTT
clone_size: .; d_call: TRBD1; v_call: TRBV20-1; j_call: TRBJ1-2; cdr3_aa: CSASTGALLHVYGYTF; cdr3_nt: TGCAGTGCTTCGACAGGGGCCCTACTTCACGTCTATGGCTACACCTTC
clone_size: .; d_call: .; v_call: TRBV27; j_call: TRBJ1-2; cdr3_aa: CASSLSGREGYYGYTF; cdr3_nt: TGTGCCAGCAGTTTATCGGGAAGGGAAGGGTACTATGGCTACACCTTC
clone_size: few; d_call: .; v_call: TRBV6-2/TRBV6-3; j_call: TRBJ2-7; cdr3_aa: CATTDSSYEQYF; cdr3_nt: TGTGCCACCACGGACAGCAGCTACGAGCAGTACTTC
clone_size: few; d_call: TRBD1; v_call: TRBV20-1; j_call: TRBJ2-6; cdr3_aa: CSAPRTGGHYSGANVLTF; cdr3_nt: TGCAGTGCCCCTAGGACAGGGGGTCACTACTCTGGGGCCAACGTCCTGACTTTC
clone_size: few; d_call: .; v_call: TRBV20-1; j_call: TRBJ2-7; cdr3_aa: CSAREGLSHEQYF; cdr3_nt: TGCAGTGCTAGGGAAGGGCTTTCCCACGAGCAGTACTTC
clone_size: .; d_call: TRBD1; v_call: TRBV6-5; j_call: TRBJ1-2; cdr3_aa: CASRRRDRVLYGYTF; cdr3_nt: TGTGCCAGCAGACGCCGGGACAGGGTTTTGTATGGCTACACCTTC
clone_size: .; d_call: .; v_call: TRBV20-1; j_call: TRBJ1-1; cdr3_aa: CSAQSSVNTEAFF; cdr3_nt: TGCAGTGCGCAAAGTTCCGTGAACACTGAAGCTTTCTTT
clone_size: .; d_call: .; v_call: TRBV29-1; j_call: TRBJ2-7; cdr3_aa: CSAEDRNSYNEQYF; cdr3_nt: TGCAGCGCCGAAGACCGTAACTCCTACAATGAGCAGTACTTC
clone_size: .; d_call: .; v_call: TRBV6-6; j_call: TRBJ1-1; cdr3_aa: CASIPGGSNTEAFF; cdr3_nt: TGTGCCAGCATCCCAGGCGGGTCGAACACTGAAGCTTTCTTT
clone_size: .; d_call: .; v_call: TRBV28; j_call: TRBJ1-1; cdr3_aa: CARNGQHTEAFF; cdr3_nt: TGTGCCAGAAACGGACAGCACACTGAAGCTTTCTTT
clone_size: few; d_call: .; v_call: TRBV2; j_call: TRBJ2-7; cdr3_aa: CASSAGLYNEQYF; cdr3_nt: TGTGCCAGCAGTGCCGGCTTATACAATGAGCAGTACTTC
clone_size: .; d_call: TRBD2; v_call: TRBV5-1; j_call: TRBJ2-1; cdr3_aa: CASSLLAGVIYNEQFF; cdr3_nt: TGCGCCAGCAGCTTACTAGCGGGAGTGATCTACAATGAGCAGTTCTTC
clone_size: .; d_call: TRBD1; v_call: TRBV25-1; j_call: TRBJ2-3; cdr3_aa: CASSSGDRANTDTQYF; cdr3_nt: TGTGCCAGCAGTTCCGGGGACAGGGCCAACACAGATACGCAGTATTTT
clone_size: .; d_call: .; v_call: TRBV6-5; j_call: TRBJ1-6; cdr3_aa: CASTLGRKYNSPLHF; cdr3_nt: TGTGCCAGCACTCTAGGGAGGAAATATAATTCACCCCTCCACTTT
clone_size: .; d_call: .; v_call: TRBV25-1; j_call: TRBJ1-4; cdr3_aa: CASSDPGQRGEKLFF; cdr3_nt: TGTGCCAGCAGTGACCCAGGACAGAGAGGGGAAAAACTGTTTTTT
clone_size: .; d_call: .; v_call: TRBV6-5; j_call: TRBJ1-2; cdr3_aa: CASTRRWGGAYGYTF; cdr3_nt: TGTGCCAGTACCAGACGTTGGGGGGGCGCGTATGGCTACACCTTC
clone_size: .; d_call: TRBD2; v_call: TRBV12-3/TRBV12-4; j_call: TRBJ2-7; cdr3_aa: CASSRGGLIYEQYF; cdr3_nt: TGTGCCAGCAGTCGGGGGGGCCTCATCTATGAGCAGTACTTC
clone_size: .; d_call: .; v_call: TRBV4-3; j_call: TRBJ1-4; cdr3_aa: CASSQDIGQGWEKLFF; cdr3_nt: TGCGCCAGCAGCCAAGATATCGGCCAGGGGTGGGAAAAACTGTTTTTT
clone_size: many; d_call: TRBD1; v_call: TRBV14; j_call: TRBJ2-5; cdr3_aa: CASSRQGRETQYF; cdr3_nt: TGTGCCAGCAGCAGACAGGGGAGAGAGACCCAGTACTTC
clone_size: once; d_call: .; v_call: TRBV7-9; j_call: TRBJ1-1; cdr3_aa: CASSVEGANTEAFF; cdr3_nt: TGTGCCAGCAGCGTAGAGGGAGCGAACACTGAAGCTTTCTTT
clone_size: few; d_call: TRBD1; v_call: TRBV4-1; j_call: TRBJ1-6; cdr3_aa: CASSPLPGTGGSPLHF; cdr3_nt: TGCGCCAGCAGCCCCCTTCCCGGGACAGGGGGTTCACCCCTCCACTTT
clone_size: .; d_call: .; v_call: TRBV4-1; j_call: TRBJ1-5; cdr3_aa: CASSQLTFSNQPQHF; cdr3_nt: TGCGCCAGCAGCCAACTGACGTTTAGCAATCAGCCCCAGCATTTT